Listed here are 13 T cell receptor beta chains from one sample, sequenced in a study of CD8 T cells in Susac syndrome. cDNA came from roughly 0.5 to 1 ug RNA primed by random hexamers. Each CDR3 protein is one row after TCRdb ran MiXCR on the immunoSEQ multiplex PCR reads. The sample consists of hundreds of thousands of distinct CDR3 sequences, about nine tenths of them appearing once. Sequencing was done on a sample of CD8+ T cells from PBMCs. The receptors originated from a human donor with multiple sclerosis.

The chain employs TRBV3-1 and TRBJ1-1, with D possibly being TRBD1 (5 bases). Germline V gives CDR1 LGHDT, CDR2 YNNKEL (reference sequence). This CDR3 spans 17 amino acids. V lost 0 bases and J 0 bases, leaving 14 bases between the germline ends. CDR3 loop: CASSQDWGPLLNTEAFF. Written as DNA, the CDR3 is TGTGCCAGCAGCCAAGATTGGGGACCGTTACTGAACACTGAAGCTTTCTTT.

The chain recombines TRBV20-1 with TRBJ2-1; tentative D call: TRBD1 (6 bases). The CDR3 loop spans 16 amino acids. Germline-derived CDR1 and CDR2 are DFQATT and SNEGSKA (reference sequence). Trimming took off 1 base at V and 5 bases at J, with 18 bases between the two ends. The DNA of the CDR3 is TGCAGTGCTAGAGCAATGCAGGACAGACCAGACAATGAGCAGTTCTTC. Residues: CSARAMQDRPDNEQFF.

This rearrangement joins TRBV15 to TRBJ2-6, with 7 bases lining up with TRBD2. V trimming: 1 base; J trimming: 3 bases; junction bases outside the gene matches: 3. This CDR3 contains 16 residues. Germline V gives CDR1 LNHNV, CDR2 YYDKDF (reference sequence). The CDR3 DNA follows: TGTGCCACCAGCAGAGGGGAGGGAGGTGGGGCCAACGTCCTGACTTTC. This gives the protein CATSRGEGGGANVLTF.

The J gene is TRBJ2-7, the V gene TRBV20-1; D not certain. CDR3 length: 13 residues. V was shortened by 0 bases and J by 8 bases, with 14 bases between the two germline ends. Germline CDR1 and CDR2: DFQATT and SNEGSKA (reference sequence). CDR3 loop: CSARDSGLIQQYF. The DNA of the CDR3 is TGCAGTGCTAGAGATTCCGGGCTTATCCAGCAGTACTTC.

The chain links TRBV27 to TRBJ2-1; 8 nucleotides line up with TRBD2. The CDR3 totals 17 residues. The V gene end was trimmed by 5 bases and the J gene end by 4 bases; junction bases not matched to a gene: 13. Per the germline V gene, CDR1 is MNHEY and CDR2 is SMNVEV (reference sequence). The CDR3 here is CASSENPAGVVYNEQFF. Written as DNA, the CDR3 is TGTGCCAGCAGTGAAAATCCAGCGGGAGTAGTTTACAATGAGCAGTTCTTC.

V is TRBV29-1 and J is TRBJ2-2; 7 positions match TRBD1. The junction had 8 bases not matched to a gene; V was cut back by 1 base and J by 3 bases. This CDR3 contains 16 residues. CDR1 SQVTM and CDR2 ANQGSEA come from the germline V gene. The CDR3 loop reads CSVEGQGPLYTGELFF. The CDR3 DNA is TGCAGCGTTGAAGGACAGGGACCGTTATACACCGGGGAGCTGTTTTTT.

V is TRBV20-1 and J is TRBJ2-2, with unresolved D. Germline V gives CDR1 DFQATT, CDR2 SNEGSKA (reference sequence). The V end was cut by 6 bases, the J end by 5 bases, with 7 bases between. The CDR3 contains 11 residues. In DNA form, the CDR3 reads TGCAGTGCCTGGGTAACCGGGGAGCTGTTTTTT. This encodes CSAWVTGELFF.

The rearrangement links TRBV25-1 to TRBJ2-1, with 9 bases aligning to TRBD2. Trimming cost V 8 bases and J 12 bases; bases outside gene matches: 2. This CDR3 spans 10 amino acids. Germline assignment: CDR1 MGHDK and CDR2 SYGVNS. The CDR3 reads CASGTSPQFF. The CDR3 region has the DNA TGTGCCAGCGGGACTAGCCCGCAGTTCTTC.

The table lists this clonotype with a count of one. This sequence joins TRBV4-3 and TRBJ2-5; 10 positions agree with TRBD2. Germline V lookup: CDR1 LGHNA, CDR2 YSLEER. The CDR3 has 17 amino acids. After removal of 4 bases from V and 5 bases from J, the junction contained 13 bases not matched to a gene. The chain's CDR3 is CASSPGVLAGEWETQYF. CDR3 DNA: TGCGCCAGCAGCCCGGGGGTCCTAGCGGGGGAGTGGGAGACCCAGTACTTC.

The chain couples TRBV28 to TRBJ2-5, with 9 positions matching TRBD1. Germline V lookup: CDR1 MDHEN, CDR2 SYDVKM. The CDR3 is 15 residues long. Losses at the gene ends were 6 bases for V and 2 bases for J; bases not matched to a gene: 7. The CDR3 DNA reads as TGTGCCAGCAGCCCAGGGACAGGGCTACAAGAGACCCAGTACTTC. Translation gives CASSPGTGLQETQYF.

The CDR3, as DNA: TGTGCCAGTAGTATAGCACAGGGCCGACAGTCGTTCCCTCCAGGCAATCAGCCCCAGCATTTT. Its protein product is CASSIAQGRQSFPPGNQPQHF. The chain joins TRBV19 to TRBJ1-5; maybe TRBD1 (6 bases). Between the trimmed V and J ends, which lost 1 base and 2 bases, there was a span of 27 bases. The CDR3 runs 21 residues. Germline loops: CDR1 LNHDA, CDR2 SQIVND (reference sequence).

This clonotype was counted a single time. The V and J genes are TRBV4-1 and TRBJ2-7; D gene uncertain. The V end lost 0 bases, the J end lost 2 bases, and 11 bases lay between the germline ends. Germline V gene data show CDR1 as MGHRA and CDR2 as YSYEKL. The CDR3 spans 15 residues. CDR3 protein: CASSQERVGPYEQYF. Here the CDR3 DNA reads TGCGCCAGCAGCCAAGAACGGGTCGGTCCCTACGAGCAGTACTTC.

The chain employs TRBV27 and TRBJ1-2; 10 bases align to TRBD1. V lost 4 bases, J lost 6 bases, and 8 bases stayed unmatched. The CDR3 loop spans 15 amino acids. Germline V gene lookup returns CDR1 MNHEY and CDR2 SMNVEV (reference sequence). CDR3 in amino acids: CASSSTRTGGNGYTF. The CDR3 DNA follows: TGTGCCAGCAGTTCTACTAGGACAGGGGGTAATGGCTACACCTTC.